The 16 T cell receptor beta chains listed next were all sequenced from one sample in a study of cytomegalovirus exposure and HLA in healthy donors. The PCR contained 60 Vbeta and 13 Jbeta primers. Sequencing used immunoSEQ multiplex PCR; TCRdb keeps in-frame clones, though not all of them. Here the sample spans about 160,000 clones, more than 65% being singletons. Source material: PBMCs. Receptors originate from a man aged 18 to 35 in good health and CMV-seropositive.

The chain uses TRBV10-3 and TRBJ1-1, with 7 bases fitting TRBD1. Trimming at V came to 10 bases and at J to 0 bases, leaving 5 bases not matched to a gene. The CDR3 is 13 residues long. Germline V gives CDR1 ENHRY, CDR2 SYGVKD. The CDR3 here is CATQGDMNTEAFF. Written as DNA, the CDR3 is TGTGCCACCCAGGGGGACATGAACACTGAAGCTTTCTTT.

This chain connects TRBV9 to TRBJ1-1; D ambiguous. CDR3 size: 15 residues. Germline values: CDR1 SGDLS, CDR2 YYNGEE. Trimming took off 0 bases at V and 0 bases at J, with 9 bases between the two ends. Written as DNA, the CDR3 is TGTGCCAGCAGCGTAGGTTCGGGGATGAACACTGAAGCTTTCTTT. It encodes CASSVGSGMNTEAFF.

CDR3 sequence (DNA): TGTGCCAGCAGCTTGTCCGAGGCAGATACGCAGTATTTT. This sequence encodes CASSLSEADTQYF. The chain is built from TRBV5-4 and TRBJ2-3; D uncertain. CDR1 is SGHNT and CDR2 is YYREEE in the germline V gene (reference sequence). The V gene lost 1 base and the J gene lost 4 bases, with 7 bases spanning the gap. This CDR3 has 13 amino acids.

The chain joins TRBV20-1 to TRBJ2-1; the D gene is possibly TRBD1 (5 bases). With 6 bases removed from V and 10 bases from J, the gap between germline ends came to 13 bases. CDR1 is DFQATT and CDR2 is SNEGSKA in the germline V gene (reference sequence). There are 11 residues in the CDR3. CDR3 protein: CSATDFPEQFF. The CDR3 coding sequence is TGCAGTGCGACAGATTTTCCCGAGCAGTTCTTC.

This clone showed up just a few times. V usage is TRBV10-2 and J usage is TRBJ2-7, with 7 bases matching TRBD2. Germline V gives CDR1 WSHSY, CDR2 SAAADI. The CDR3 is 13 residues long. Trimming took 5 bases from V and 6 from J; bases not matched to a gene: 7. The CDR3 DNA reads TGCGCCAGCAGTTCCAAGCGGGGAAGCGAGCAGTACGTC. Translation: CASSSKRGSEQYV.

The V gene is TRBV30, the J gene TRBJ1-1, with D possibly being TRBD1 (6 bases). The CDR3 loop spans 13 amino acids. The V and J ends lost 2 bases and 1 base respectively, with 8 bases between them. Germline-derived CDR1 and CDR2 are GTSNPN and SVGIG (reference sequence). The CDR3 sequence is CAWSLGANTEAFF. CDR3 in DNA: TGTGCCTGGAGTTTGGGGGCGAACACTGAAGCTTTCTTT. The whole variable domain, filled in from reference TRBV30 and TRBJ1-1, reads SQTIHQWPATLVQPVGSPLSLECTVEGTSNPNLYWYRQAAGRGLQLLFYSVGIGQISSEVPQNLSASRPQDRQFILSSKKLLLSDSGFYLCAWSLGANTEAFFGQGTRLTVV.

This sequence joins TRBV29-1 and TRBJ2-7; D is possibly TRBD1 (5 bases). Between the trimmed V and J ends, which lost 4 bases and 7 bases, there was a span of 17 bases. CDR3 length equals 13 residues. Germline CDR1 is SQVTM and CDR2 is ANQGSEA. In nucleotides, the CDR3 is TGCAGCGTTGCCACTATTACAGGTGGAGAGCAGTACGTC. It specifies CSVATITGGEQYV.

DNA for the CDR3: TGTGCCAGCAGCCCTGGGGACAGGGGCTATGGCTACACCTTC. This encodes CASSPGDRGYGYTF. The V call is TRBV9, the J call TRBJ1-2; the match to TRBD1 covers 10 bases. Germline CDR1 SGDLS, CDR2 YYNGEE. J was trimmed by 4 bases and V by 4 bases; bases with no gene match: 4. The CDR3 extends over 14 amino acids.

This chain connects TRBV11-2 to TRBJ1-2, with D tentatively TRBD1 (6 bases). Deletions cut 5 bases from V and 7 bases from J, with 8 bases between. The CDR3 length is 11 residues. Germline-derived CDR1 and CDR2 are SGHAT and FQNNGV. CDR3 coding DNA: TGTGCCAGCAGCCCAGGGGTTGGCTACACCTTC. It codes for CASSPGVGYTF.

The rearrangement uses TRBV5-4 and TRBJ1-2; 7 nucleotides match TRBD1. Germline V gene sequence: CDR1 SGHNT, CDR2 YYREEE (reference sequence). This CDR3 spans 16 amino acids. V lost 3 bases and J lost 4; bases outside the gene matches: 12. As DNA, the CDR3 is TGTGCCAGCAGCTCCCGGCTAGGGGGCAGTGGCTATGGCTACACCTTC. As protein: CASSSRLGGSGYGYTF.

The chain links TRBV5-1 to TRBJ1-1, with 7 bases aligning to TRBD1. The J segment lost 4 bases and the V segment lost 4 bases, leaving 13 bases of the junction unmatched. The CDR3 extends over 16 amino acids. The germline gives CDR1 SGHRS, CDR2 YFSETQ. CDR3 region: CASSPRQGRDFTEAFF. The CDR3 DNA is TGCGCCAGCAGCCCCCGACAGGGTCGAGACTTCACTGAAGCTTTCTTT.

This clone was counted between two and nine times. The rearrangement joins TRBV10-2 to TRBJ2-1; 7 bases are a match to TRBD1. J gave up 4 bases and V 6 bases, and 9 bases lay outside the gene matches. This CDR3 region has 15 residues. Germline assignment: CDR1 WSHSY and CDR2 SAAADI. CDR3 sequence: CASRGDSGPYNEQFF. CDR3 nucleotides: TGCGCCAGCAGAGGGGACAGCGGCCCTTACAATGAGCAGTTCTTC.

This clone was counted only a few times. This chain uses TRBV7-8 with TRBJ1-6; 9 nucleotides agree with TRBD1. The CDR3 is 21 amino acids. The trim removed 3 bases at V and 10 bases at J, leaving 25 bases unmatched. The V gene's germline CDR1 is SGHVS and CDR2 FQNEAQ. CDR3 sequence: CASSLWGQGDSGWVVGSPLHF. CDR3 sequence (DNA): TGTGCCAGCAGCTTGTGGGGACAGGGAGATTCAGGATGGGTGGTTGGATCACCCCTCCACTTT.

The chain joins TRBV5-6 to TRBJ2-4, with 8 nucleotides matching TRBD1. Germline values: CDR1 SGHDT, CDR2 YYEEEE. The junction had 6 bases not matched to a gene; V was cut back by 2 bases and J by 8 bases. This CDR3 comprises 14 residues. CDR3 bases: TGTGCCAGCAGCTTCCGGGACAGGAGTGACATTCAGTACTTC. Translating it yields CASSFRDRSDIQYF. Based on the CDR3 plus reference TRBV5-6 and TRBJ2-4, the full variable domain is DAGVTQSPTHLIKTRGQQVTLRCSPKSGHDTVSWYQQALGQGPQFIFQYYEEEERQRGNFPDRFSGHQFPNYSSELNVNALLLGDSALYLCASSFRDRSDIQYFGAGTRLSVL.

This chain connects TRBV6-6 to TRBJ1-1; D gene unclear. Trimming shortened V by 0 bases and J by 3 bases, and 14 bases separated the two germline ends. The CDR3 has 16 amino acids. CDR1 is MNHNY, CDR2 SVGAGI, per germline (reference sequence). The CDR3 sequence is CASSYSQIGMDTEAFF. In DNA, the CDR3 is TGTGCCAGCAGTTACTCACAGATAGGTATGGACACTGAAGCTTTCTTT.

The V and J genes are TRBV2 and TRBJ1-4; 7 nucleotides line up with TRBD1. CDR1 is SNHLY and CDR2 is FYNNEI in the germline V gene. V shed 0 bases, J shed 8 bases, and the junction held 9 bases outside the gene matches. The CDR3 has 16 amino acids. This CDR3 is CASSEAAYRGREKLFF. The CDR3 nucleotides are TGTGCCAGCAGTGAAGCAGCCTACAGGGGAAGGGAAAAACTGTTTTTT.